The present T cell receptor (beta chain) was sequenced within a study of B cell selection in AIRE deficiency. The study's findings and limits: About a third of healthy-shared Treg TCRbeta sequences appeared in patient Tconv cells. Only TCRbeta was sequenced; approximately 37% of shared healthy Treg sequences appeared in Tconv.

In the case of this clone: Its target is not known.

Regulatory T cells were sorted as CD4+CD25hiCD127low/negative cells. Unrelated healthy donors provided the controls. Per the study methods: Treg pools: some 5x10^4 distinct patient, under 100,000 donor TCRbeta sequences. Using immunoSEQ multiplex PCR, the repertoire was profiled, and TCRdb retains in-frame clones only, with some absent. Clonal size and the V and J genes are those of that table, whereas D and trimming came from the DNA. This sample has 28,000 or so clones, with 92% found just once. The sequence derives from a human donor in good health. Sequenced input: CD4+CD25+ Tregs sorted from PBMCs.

CDR3 bases: TGTGCCAGCAGCTTTGGGGGGTACGAGCAGTACTTC. It codes for CASSFGGYEQYF. This sequence joins TRBV5-6 and TRBJ2-7; tentative D call: TRBD2 (6 bases). V lost 2 bases and J 4 bases, leaving 7 bases between the germline ends. Germline CDR1 SGHDT, CDR2 YYEEEE. The CDR3 is made up of 12 amino acids.